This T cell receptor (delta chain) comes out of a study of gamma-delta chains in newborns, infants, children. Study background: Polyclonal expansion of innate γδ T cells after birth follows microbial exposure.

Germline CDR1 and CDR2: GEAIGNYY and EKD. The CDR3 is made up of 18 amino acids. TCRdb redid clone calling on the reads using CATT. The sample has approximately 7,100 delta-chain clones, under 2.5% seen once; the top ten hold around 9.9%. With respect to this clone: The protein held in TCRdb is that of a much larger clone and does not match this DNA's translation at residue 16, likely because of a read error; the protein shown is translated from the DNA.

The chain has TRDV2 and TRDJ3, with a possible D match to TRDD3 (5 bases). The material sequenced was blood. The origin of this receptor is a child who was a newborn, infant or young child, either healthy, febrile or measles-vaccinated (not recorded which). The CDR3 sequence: CACDTGSGDSWDTRQVFF. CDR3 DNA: TGTGCCTGTGACACCGGAAGTGGGGACTCCTGGGACACCCGACAGGTGTTTTTC.